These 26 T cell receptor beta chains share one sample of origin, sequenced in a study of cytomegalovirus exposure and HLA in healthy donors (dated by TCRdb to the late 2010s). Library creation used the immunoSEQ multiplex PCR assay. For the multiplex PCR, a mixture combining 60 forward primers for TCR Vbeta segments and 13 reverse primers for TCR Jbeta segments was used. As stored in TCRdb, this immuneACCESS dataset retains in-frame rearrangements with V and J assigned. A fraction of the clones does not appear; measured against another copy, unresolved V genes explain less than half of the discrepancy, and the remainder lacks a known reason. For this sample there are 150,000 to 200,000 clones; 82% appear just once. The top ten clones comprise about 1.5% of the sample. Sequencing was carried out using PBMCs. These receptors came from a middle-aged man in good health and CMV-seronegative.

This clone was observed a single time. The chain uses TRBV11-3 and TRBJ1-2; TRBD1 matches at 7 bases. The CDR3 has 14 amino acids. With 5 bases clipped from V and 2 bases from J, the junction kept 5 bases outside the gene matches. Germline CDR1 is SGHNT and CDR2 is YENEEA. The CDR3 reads CASSTPDRNYGYTF. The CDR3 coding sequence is TGTGCCAGCAGCACCCCGGACAGGAACTATGGCTACACCTTC.

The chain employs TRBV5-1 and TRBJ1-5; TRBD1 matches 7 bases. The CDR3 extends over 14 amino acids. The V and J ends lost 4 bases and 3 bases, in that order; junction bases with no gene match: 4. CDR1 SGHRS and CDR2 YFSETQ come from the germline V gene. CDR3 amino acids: CASSAGTVNQPQHF. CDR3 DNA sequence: TGCGCCAGCAGCGCCGGGACAGTCAATCAGCCCCAGCATTTT.

The CDR3 sequence: CASSSTGSGSTDTQYF. CDR3 DNA sequence: TGTGCCAGCAGCTCTACGGGCTCGGGAAGCACAGATACGCAGTATTTT. The chain employs TRBV7-2 and TRBJ2-3; a possible D gene is TRBD2 (5 bases). The V end was cut by 4 bases, the J end by 0 bases, with 14 bases between. The V gene's germline CDR1 is SGHTA and CDR2 FQGNSA. CDR3 length equals 16 residues.

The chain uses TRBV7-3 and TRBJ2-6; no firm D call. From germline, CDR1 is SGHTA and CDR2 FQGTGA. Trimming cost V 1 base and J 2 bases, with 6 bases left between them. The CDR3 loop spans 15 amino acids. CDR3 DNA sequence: TGTGCCAGCAGCTTAATAACAGCTGGGGCCAACGTCCTGACTTTC. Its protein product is CASSLITAGANVLTF.

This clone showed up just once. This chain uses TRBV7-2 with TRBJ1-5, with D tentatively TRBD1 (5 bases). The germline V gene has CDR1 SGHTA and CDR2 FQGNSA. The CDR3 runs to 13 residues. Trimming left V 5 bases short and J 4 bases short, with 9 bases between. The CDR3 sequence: CASSTQGNQPQHF. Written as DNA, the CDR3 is TGTGCCAGCAGCACGCAGGGTAATCAGCCCCAGCATTTT.

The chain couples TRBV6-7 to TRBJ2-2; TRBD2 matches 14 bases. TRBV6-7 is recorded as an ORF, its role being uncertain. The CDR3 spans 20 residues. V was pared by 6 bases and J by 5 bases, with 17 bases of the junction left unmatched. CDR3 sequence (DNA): TGTGCCAGCAGCCATCCGGGACTAGCGGGAGATGTAGCATATACCGGGGAGCTGTTTTTT. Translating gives CASSHPGLAGDVAYTGELFF.

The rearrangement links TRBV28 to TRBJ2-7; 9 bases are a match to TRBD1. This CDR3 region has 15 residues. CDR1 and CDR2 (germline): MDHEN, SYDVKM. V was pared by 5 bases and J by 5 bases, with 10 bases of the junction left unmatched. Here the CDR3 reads CASSLPGTGSHEQYF. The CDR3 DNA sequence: TGTGCCAGCAGTCTCCCCGGGACAGGGAGCCACGAGCAGTACTTC. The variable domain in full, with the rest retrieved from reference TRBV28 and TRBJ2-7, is DVKVTQSSRYLVKRTGEKVFLECVQDMDHENMFWYRQDPGLGLRLIYFSYDVKMKEKGDIPEGYSVSREKKERFSLILESASTNQTSMYLCASSLPGTGSHEQYFGPGTRLTVT.

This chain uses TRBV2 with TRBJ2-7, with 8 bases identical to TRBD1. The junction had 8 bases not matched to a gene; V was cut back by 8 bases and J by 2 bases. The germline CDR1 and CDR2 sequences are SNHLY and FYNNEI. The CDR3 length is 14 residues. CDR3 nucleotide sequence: TGTGCCAGCGTCAGGGGGCAAAATCCCTACGAGCAGTACTTC. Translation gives CASVRGQNPYEQYF.

CDR3 amino acids: CASSLVVQGGNSPLHF. The CDR3 coding sequence is TGTGCCAGCAGCTTAGTTGTGCAGGGAGGGAATTCACCCCTCCACTTT. The chain has TRBV7-2 and TRBJ1-6; D is possibly TRBD1 (5 bases). Germline V gene data show CDR1 as SGHTA and CDR2 as FQGNSA. This CDR3 has 16 residues. V lost 1 base and J 7 bases, leaving 14 bases between the germline ends.

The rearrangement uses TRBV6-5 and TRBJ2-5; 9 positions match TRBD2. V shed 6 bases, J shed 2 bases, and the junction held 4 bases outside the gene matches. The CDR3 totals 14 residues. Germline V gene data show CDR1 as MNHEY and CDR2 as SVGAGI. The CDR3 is CASRPAGGQETQYF. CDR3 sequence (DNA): TGTGCCAGCAGGCCGGCGGGGGGGCAAGAGACCCAGTACTTC.

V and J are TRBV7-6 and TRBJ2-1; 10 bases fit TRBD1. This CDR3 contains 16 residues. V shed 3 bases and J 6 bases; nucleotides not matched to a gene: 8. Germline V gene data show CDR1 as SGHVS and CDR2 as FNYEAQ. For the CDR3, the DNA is TGTGCCAGCAGCTTTTCCGGACAGGGGGGATCCAATGAGCAGTTCTTC. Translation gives CASSFSGQGGSNEQFF.

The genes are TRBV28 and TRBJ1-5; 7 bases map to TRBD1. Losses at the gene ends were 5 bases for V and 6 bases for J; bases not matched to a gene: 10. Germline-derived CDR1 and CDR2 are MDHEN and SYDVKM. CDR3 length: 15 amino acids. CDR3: CASSAETGRIQPQHF. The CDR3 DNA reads TGTGCCAGCAGTGCAGAGACAGGGAGAATTCAGCCCCAGCATTTT.

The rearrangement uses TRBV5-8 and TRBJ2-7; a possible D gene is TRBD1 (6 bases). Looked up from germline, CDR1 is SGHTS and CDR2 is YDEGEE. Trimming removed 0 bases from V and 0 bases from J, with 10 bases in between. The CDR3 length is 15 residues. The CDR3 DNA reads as TGTGCCAGCAGCTTGGTGATAGGGGGCTCCTACGAGCAGTACTTC. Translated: CASSLVIGGSYEQYF.

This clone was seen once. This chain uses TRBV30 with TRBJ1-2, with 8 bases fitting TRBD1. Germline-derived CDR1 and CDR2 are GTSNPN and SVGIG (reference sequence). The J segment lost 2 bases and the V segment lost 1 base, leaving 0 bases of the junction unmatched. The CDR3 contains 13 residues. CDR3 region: CAWSGDRNYGYTF. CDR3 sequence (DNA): TGTGCCTGGAGTGGGGACAGGAACTATGGCTACACCTTC.

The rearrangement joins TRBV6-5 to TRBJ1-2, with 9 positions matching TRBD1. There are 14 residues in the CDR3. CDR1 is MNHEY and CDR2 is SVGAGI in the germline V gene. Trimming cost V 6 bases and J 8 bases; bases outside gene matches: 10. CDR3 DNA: TGTGCCAGCAGCCCTACCCGACAGGGGGACGGCTACACCTTC. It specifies CASSPTRQGDGYTF.

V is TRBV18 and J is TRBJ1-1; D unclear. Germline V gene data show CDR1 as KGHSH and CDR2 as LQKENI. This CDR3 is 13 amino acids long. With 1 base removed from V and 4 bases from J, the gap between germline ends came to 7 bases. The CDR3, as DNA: TGTGCCAGCTCACCACGAGGGAGCACTGAAGCTTTCTTT. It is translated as CASSPRGSTEAFF.

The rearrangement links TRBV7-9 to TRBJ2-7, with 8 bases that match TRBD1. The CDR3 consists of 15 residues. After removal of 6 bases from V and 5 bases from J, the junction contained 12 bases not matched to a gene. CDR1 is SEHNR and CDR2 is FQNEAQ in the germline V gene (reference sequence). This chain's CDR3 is CASSFTGQGGNEQYF. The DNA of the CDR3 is TGTGCCAGCAGTTTCACAGGACAGGGTGGGAACGAGCAGTACTTC. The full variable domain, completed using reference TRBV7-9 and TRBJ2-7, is DTGVSQNPRHKITKRGQNVTFRCDPISEHNRLYWYRQTLGQGPEFLTYFQNEAQLEKSRLLSDRFSAERPKGSFSTLEIQRTEQGDSAMYLCASSFTGQGGNEQYFGPGTRLTVT.

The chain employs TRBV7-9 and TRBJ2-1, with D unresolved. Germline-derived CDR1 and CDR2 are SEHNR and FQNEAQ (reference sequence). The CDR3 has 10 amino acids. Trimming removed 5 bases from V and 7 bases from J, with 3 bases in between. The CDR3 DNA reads TGTGCCAGCAGCCCTAATGAGCAGTTCTTC. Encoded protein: CASSPNEQFF. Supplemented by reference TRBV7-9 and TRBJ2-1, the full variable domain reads DTGVSQNPRHKITKRGQNVTFRCDPISEHNRLYWYRQTLGQGPEFLTYFQNEAQLEKSRLLSDRFSAERPKGSFSTLEIQRTEQGDSAMYLCASSPNEQFFGPGTRLTVL.

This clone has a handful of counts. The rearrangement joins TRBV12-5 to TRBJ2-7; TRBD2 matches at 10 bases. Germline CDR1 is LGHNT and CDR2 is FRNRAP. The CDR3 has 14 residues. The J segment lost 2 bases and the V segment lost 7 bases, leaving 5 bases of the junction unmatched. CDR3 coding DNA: TGTGCTAGTGCCGAAGCGGGAGGGCCCTACGAGCAGTACTTC. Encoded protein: CASAEAGGPYEQYF.

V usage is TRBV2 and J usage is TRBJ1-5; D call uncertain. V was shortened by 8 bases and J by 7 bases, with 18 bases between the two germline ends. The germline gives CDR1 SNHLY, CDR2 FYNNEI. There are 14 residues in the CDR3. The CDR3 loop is CASSSVLSGQPQHF. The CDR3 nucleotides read TGTGCCAGCTCTTCGGTCCTCAGCGGGCAGCCCCAGCATTTT. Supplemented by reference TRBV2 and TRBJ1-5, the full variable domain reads EPEVTQTPSHQVTQMGQEVILRCVPISNHLYFYWYRQILGQKVEFLVSFYNNEISEKSEIFDDQFSVERPDGSNFTLKIRSTKLEDSAMYFCASSSVLSGQPQHFGDGTRLSIL.

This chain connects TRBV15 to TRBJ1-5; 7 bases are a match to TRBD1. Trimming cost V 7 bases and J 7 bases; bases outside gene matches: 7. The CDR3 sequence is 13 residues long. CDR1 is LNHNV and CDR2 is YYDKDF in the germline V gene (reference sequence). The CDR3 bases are TGTGCCACCACCCGACAGGGAGAACAGCCCCAGCATTTT. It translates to CATTRQGEQPQHF.

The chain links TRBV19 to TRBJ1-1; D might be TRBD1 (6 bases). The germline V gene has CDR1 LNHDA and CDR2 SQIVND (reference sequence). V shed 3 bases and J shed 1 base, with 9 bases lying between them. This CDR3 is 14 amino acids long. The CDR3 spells CASSIRTANTEAFF. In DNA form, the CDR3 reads TGTGCCAGTAGTATTCGGACAGCGAACACTGAAGCTTTCTTT.

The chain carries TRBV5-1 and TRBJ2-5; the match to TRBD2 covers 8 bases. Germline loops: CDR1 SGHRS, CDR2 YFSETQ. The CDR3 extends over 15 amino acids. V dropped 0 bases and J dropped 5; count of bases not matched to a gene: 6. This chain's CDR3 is CASSLDWAGGETQYF. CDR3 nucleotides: TGCGCCAGCAGCTTGGATTGGGCGGGAGGCGAGACCCAGTACTTC.

The CDR3 loop reads CASSLAAGTYEQYF. Written as DNA, the CDR3 is TGTGCCAGCTCACTAGCTGCGGGGACCTACGAGCAGTACTTC. The chain uses TRBV18 and TRBJ2-7, with a possible D match to TRBD2 (6 bases). The V end was cut by 4 bases, the J end by 2 bases, with 12 bases between. The CDR3 sequence is 14 residues long. Per germline, CDR1 KGHSH and CDR2 LQKENI.

CDR3 sequence reads: CASSYDGLAGGITGELFF. CDR3 in DNA: TGTGCCAGCAGCTACGATGGACTAGCGGGAGGGATCACTGGGGAGCTGTTTTTT. The rearrangement links TRBV5-4 to TRBJ2-2; 15 bases are shared with TRBD2. The length of the CDR3 is 18 residues. Germline V lookup: CDR1 SGHNT, CDR2 YYREEE (reference sequence). V lost 3 bases, J lost 8 bases, and 11 bases stayed unmatched. Drawing the rest from reference TRBV5-4 and TRBJ2-2, the complete variable domain is ETGVTQSPTHLIKTRGQQVTLRCSSQSGHNTVSWYQQALGQGPQFIFQYYREEENGRGNFPPRFSGLQFPNYSSELNVNALELDDSALYLCASSYDGLAGGITGELFFGEGSRLTVL.

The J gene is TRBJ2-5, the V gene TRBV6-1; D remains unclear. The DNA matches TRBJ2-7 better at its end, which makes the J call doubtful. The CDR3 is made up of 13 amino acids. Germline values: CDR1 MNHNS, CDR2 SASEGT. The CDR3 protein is CASSEAPFYEQYF. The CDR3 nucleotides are TGTGCCAGCAGTGAAGCCCCGTTCTACGAGCAGTACTTC.